This paragraph reports one T cell receptor beta chain. Its antigen remains unknown. Primers included in the PCR were 60 Vbeta and 13 Jbeta primers. Method: immunoSEQ multiplex PCR; TCRdb's copy keeps in-frame clones and lacks some. Of 150,000 to 200,000 clones listed, 80% are singletons. The trim removed 4 bases at V and 2 bases at J, leaving 6 bases unmatched. CDR3 length: 15 amino acids. CDR1 and CDR2 (germline): SGHRS, YFSETQ. This record comes from a study of cytomegalovirus exposure and HLA in healthy donors. Findings of the study overall: Near-uniform donor sequencing depth was presumed by presence/absence analyses. A later analysis reported that several of the most significant clusters appeared to be linked to common viral pathogens, among them Epstein-Barr virus.

This chain connects TRBV5-1 to TRBJ2-3, with TRBD1 identical over 8 bases. The sample consisted of PBMCs. This clonotype originated in a male donor in good health and CMV-seropositive. In DNA form, the CDR3 reads TGCGCCAGCAGCCCCAGGACAGGGATCACAGATACGCAGTATTTT. It codes for CASSPRTGITDTQYF.